Below, 11 T cell receptor beta chains from the same sample are listed, as sequenced in a study of blood T cell repertoires in COVID-19. This table comes from immunoSEQ multiplex PCR, and its TCRdb copy is limited to in-frame clones, with some not included. The table lists a few hundred thousand clones, roughly 83% of them singletons, with about 4.6% in the top ten. Sequenced input: peripheral blood. Receptors originate from a man in his 60s who had recovered from COVID-19.

The CDR3 region has the DNA TGCGCCAGCAGGCTCGACAGGAGCCCTGGAAACACCATATATTTT. The encoded protein is CASRLDRSPGNTIYF. This chain joins TRBV5-1 and TRBJ1-3; maybe TRBD1 (6 bases). Trimming pared 5 bases from V and 2 bases from J, leaving 14 bases between. Germline CDR1 reads SGHRS; CDR2 reads YFSETQ. The CDR3 extends over 15 amino acids.

The V gene is TRBV27, the J gene TRBJ2-1; tentatively, D is TRBD1 (7 bases). V lost 4 bases to trimming and J lost 5 bases, with 12 bases between them. The CDR3 spans 14 residues. CDR1 and CDR2 (germline): MNHEY, SMNVEV (reference sequence). The CDR3, as DNA: TGTGCCAGCAGTTCCCCAGGGGGGAACAATGAGCAGTTCTTC. Encoded protein: CASSSPGGNNEQFF.

This clone has just one count. The chain joins TRBV9 to TRBJ2-2, with D perhaps matching TRBD1 (6 bases). Trimming cost V 4 bases and J 5 bases, with 12 bases left between them. Germline loops: CDR1 SGDLS, CDR2 YYNGEE. This CDR3 has 14 residues. Here the CDR3 DNA reads TGTGCCAGCAGCCCAACAGGGTTAACCGGGGAGCTGTTTTTT. Translated: CASSPTGLTGELFF.

The V gene is TRBV5-1, the J gene TRBJ1-1, with D possibly TRBD1 on 6 matching bases. This CDR3 has 16 amino acids. In germline, CDR1 is SGHRS, CDR2 YFSETQ. Trimming stripped 4 bases from V and 1 base from J, with 17 bases between. The CDR3 DNA reads TGCGCCAGCAGCCCTAAAAGCCAGGGGAGGAACACTGAAGCTTTCTTT. As protein: CASSPKSQGRNTEAFF.

The chain links TRBV18 to TRBJ1-2; a possible D gene is TRBD1 (6 bases). CDR1 and CDR2 (germline): KGHSH, LQKENI. This CDR3 contains 15 residues. The V gene lost 6 bases and the J gene lost 4 bases, with 18 bases spanning the gap. The CDR3 region is CASSQDRNQAYGYTF. CDR3 DNA: TGTGCCAGCTCTCAGGACAGAAACCAAGCCTATGGCTACACCTTC.

The CDR3 DNA reads TGTGCCAGCAGCGGGAGGGCCGTGGAGACCCAGTACTTC. It encodes CASSGRAVETQYF. The chain combines TRBV5-4 with TRBJ2-5, with 7 bases aligning to TRBD2. V lost 4 bases to trimming and J lost 5 bases; unmatched junction nucleotides: 5. The CDR3 consists of 13 residues. Germline CDR1 reads SGHNT; CDR2 reads YYREEE (reference sequence). Combining the CDR3 with reference TRBV5-4 and TRBJ2-5 gives the whole variable domain ETGVTQSPTHLIKTRGQQVTLRCSSQSGHNTVSWYQQALGQGPQFIFQYYREEENGRGNFPPRFSGLQFPNYSSELNVNALELDDSALYLCASSGRAVETQYFGPGTRLLVL.

This chain uses TRBV24-1 with TRBJ1-1; the match to TRBD1 covers 9 bases. The CDR3 sequence is 15 residues long. With 9 bases clipped from V and 1 base from J, the junction kept 8 bases outside the gene matches. Per germline, CDR1 KGHDR and CDR2 SFDVKD. The chain's CDR3 is CATPLQGAANTEAFF. The CDR3 nucleotides read TGTGCCACCCCGTTACAGGGGGCGGCGAACACTGAAGCTTTCTTT.

This clone was seen a few times. The gene calls are TRBV5-1 and TRBJ1-1; 9 bases fit TRBD1. CDR3 size: 16 residues. Trimming cost V 2 bases and J 0 bases; bases outside gene matches: 5. Germline CDR1 and CDR2: SGHRS and YFSETQ. CDR3 coding DNA: TGCGCCAGCAGCTTAGCTGGGACAGGGTTGAACACTGAAGCTTTCTTT. It is translated as CASSLAGTGLNTEAFF. Using reference TRBV5-1 and TRBJ1-1 for the parts outside the CDR3, the full variable domain is KAGVTQTPRYLIKTRGQQVTLSCSPISGHRSVSWYQQTPGQGLQFLFEYFSETQRNKGNFPGRFSGRQFSNSRSEMNVSTLELGDSALYLCASSLAGTGLNTEAFFGQGTRLTVV.

This clone was detected many times. Other DNA sequences in this specimen translate into the identical CDR3. The rearrangement uses TRBV30 and TRBJ1-5; tentatively, D is TRBD1 (6 bases). The CDR3 has 13 amino acids. The V gene lost 0 bases and the J gene lost 4 bases, with 7 bases spanning the gap. Per germline, CDR1 GTSNPN and CDR2 SVGIG (reference sequence). The CDR3 DNA sequence: TGTGCCTGGAGTGTAGGGGGAAATCAGCCCCAGCATTTT. Amino acids: CAWSVGGNQPQHF.

This clone was counted a single time. V gene TRBV25-1 combines with J gene TRBJ2-5; a weak D match, TRBD1 (6 bases). CDR1 and CDR2 from the germline V gene are MGHDK and SYGVNS. V lost 4 bases and J lost 1, with 16 bases in between. The CDR3 totals 16 residues. This chain's CDR3 is CASSGYHRDSQETQYF. CDR3 sequence (DNA): TGTGCCAGCAGTGGGTACCACAGGGATTCCCAAGAGACCCAGTACTTC.

The V gene is TRBV6-1, the J gene TRBJ1-5; TRBD1 matches 7 bases. This CDR3 spans 15 amino acids. Per the germline V gene, CDR1 is MNHNS and CDR2 is SASEGT. Germline trimming cut 1 base from V and 4 bases from J; bases unmatched to any gene: 4. CDR3 DNA: TGTGCCAGCAGTGAAGTTTCAGGGGGTAATCAGCCCCAGCATTTT. This codes for CASSEVSGGNQPQHF.